The 30 T cell receptor beta chains given below trace back to one sample, sequenced in a study of blood T cell repertoires in COVID-19. Measured with immunoSEQ multiplex PCR; TCRdb has only the in-frame clones, and not every one. The sample contains 200,000 or so clones, around 87% of which appear only once. Sequences were obtained from peripheral blood. The receptor set was obtained from a man in his 60s with acute or convalescent COVID-19.

The chain combines TRBV5-1 with TRBJ2-4; TRBD2 matches 8 bases. The CDR3 runs to 15 residues. CDR1 SGHRS and CDR2 YFSETQ come from the germline V gene. The V and J ends lost 3 bases and 3 bases, in that order; junction bases with no gene match: 5. CDR3 amino acids: CASSSGSGGKNIQYF. The CDR3 nucleotides read TGCGCCAGCAGCTCGGGGAGCGGGGGCAAAAACATTCAGTACTTC.

CDR3 in amino acids: CASSQDQAEQYF. CDR3 nucleotides: TGTGCCAGCAGCCAAGATCAGGCCGAGCAGTACTTC. V and J are TRBV3-1 (or the pseudogene TRBV3-2) and TRBJ2-7; D unresolved. CDR1 is LGHDT and CDR2 is YNNKEL in the germline V gene (reference sequence). V was clipped by 0 bases and J by 6 bases, with 6 bases between them. The length of the CDR3 is 12 residues.

The V gene is TRBV20-1, the J gene TRBJ1-1; D is undetermined. Germline CDR1 is DFQATT and CDR2 is SNEGSKA (reference sequence). The CDR3 has 11 amino acids. Between the trimmed V and J ends, which lost 1 base and 2 bases, there was a span of 2 bases. The CDR3, as DNA: TGCAGTGCTAGAGTAAACACTGAAGCTTTCTTT. It codes for CSARVNTEAFF.

The rearrangement links TRBV6-5 to TRBJ2-1; 10 bases are shared with TRBD2. The germline V gene has CDR1 MNHEY and CDR2 SVGAGI. The CDR3 covers 14 residues. Trimming took 7 bases from V and 9 from J; bases not matched to a gene: 9. This CDR3 is CASKSGGASSEQFF. The CDR3 nucleotides are TGTGCCAGCAAAAGCGGGGGGGCCAGCTCTGAGCAGTTCTTC.

The chain has TRBV19 and TRBJ2-3; D is perhaps TRBD2 (5 bases). Germline-derived CDR1 and CDR2 are LNHDA and SQIVND (reference sequence). The CDR3 totals 12 residues. The ends were cut back, 3 bases at V and 7 bases at J, with 8 bases in the middle. In nucleotides, the CDR3 is TGTGCCAGTAGTATCTCGGGGAATACGCAGTATTTT. Protein sequence: CASSISGNTQYF.

The chain recombines TRBV30 with TRBJ2-3, with D perhaps matching TRBD1 (5 bases). V gave up 4 bases and J gave up 0 bases, with 11 bases separating them. Germline V CDR1 and CDR2: GTSNPN, SVGIG (reference sequence). There are 14 residues in the CDR3. The CDR3 DNA reads as TGTGCCTGGAAACAGGTCCTCAGCACAGATACGCAGTATTTT. Its translation: CAWKQVLSTDTQYF.

The chain combines TRBV24-1 with TRBJ1-2; 9 bases match TRBD1. Germline V gene data show CDR1 as KGHDR and CDR2 as SFDVKD. The CDR3 is made up of 13 amino acids. V was clipped by 9 bases and J by 7 bases; unmatched bases: 8. CDR3: CATASGTGTGYTF. The CDR3 DNA is TGTGCCACCGCCTCTGGGACAGGGACTGGCTACACCTTC.

The rearrangement uses TRBV3-1 (or the pseudogene TRBV3-2) and TRBJ1-2; 10 nucleotides align to TRBD1. This CDR3 comprises 14 residues. Germline lookup yields CDR1 LGHDT and CDR2 YNNKEL (reference sequence). The V gene end was trimmed by 3 bases and the J gene end by 7 bases; junction bases not matched to a gene: 5. CDR3 nucleotides: TGTGCCAGCAGCCACCCGGGACAGGGGTTTGGCTACACCTTC. This codes for CASSHPGQGFGYTF.

This clone was seen a single time. V and J are TRBV7-8 and TRBJ2-5; 7 bases match TRBD1. Germline V gene sequence: CDR1 SGHVS, CDR2 FQNEAQ. The CDR3 runs to 18 residues. J gave up 1 base and V 2 bases, and 13 bases lay outside the gene matches. This chain's CDR3 is CASSLFSGQTKLQETQYF. CDR3 DNA: TGTGCCAGCAGCTTATTCTCGGGACAGACTAAACTCCAAGAGACCCAGTACTTC. The full variable domain, completed using reference TRBV7-8 and TRBJ2-5, is GAGVSQSPRYKVAKRGQDVALRCDPISGHVSLFWYQQALGQGPEFLTYFQNEAQLDKSGLPSDRFFAERPEGSVSTLKIQRTQQEDSAVYLCASSLFSGQTKLQETQYFGPGTRLLVL.

The table lists this clone with a few counts. The chain links TRBV4-1 to TRBJ2-2, with TRBD1 matching over 7 bases. CDR1 and CDR2 (germline): MGHRA, YSYEKL. J was trimmed by 2 bases and V by 0 bases; bases with no gene match: 6. The CDR3 covers 17 residues. This CDR3 reads CASSQDSGTANTGELFF. CDR3 in DNA: TGCGCCAGCAGCCAAGATAGTGGGACAGCTAACACCGGGGAGCTGTTTTTT.

CDR3 coding DNA: TGTGCCAGCAGAGAGACCGGGACAGGGGGAGACGAGCAGTACTTC. Translation gives CASRETGTGGDEQYF. The rearrangement uses TRBV2 and TRBJ2-7; 11 bases fit TRBD1. There are 15 residues in the CDR3. Germline V gives CDR1 SNHLY, CDR2 FYNNEI. The trim removed 6 bases at V and 5 bases at J, leaving 9 bases unmatched. The whole variable domain, remainder taken from reference TRBV2 and TRBJ2-7, is EPEVTQTPSHQVTQMGQEVILRCVPISNHLYFYWYRQILGQKVEFLVSFYNNEISEKSEIFDDQFSVERPDGSNFTLKIRSTKLEDSAMYFCASRETGTGGDEQYFGPGTRLTVT.

CDR3 sequence: CASSLLRQDYGYTF. CDR3 sequence (DNA): TGTGCCAGCAGTTTATTACGGCAGGACTATGGCTACACCTTC. The gene calls are TRBV28 and TRBJ1-2; D is undetermined. Germline lookup yields CDR1 MDHEN and CDR2 SYDVKM. Trimming pared 1 base from V and 3 bases from J, leaving 9 bases between. CDR3 length: 14 residues.

In DNA, the CDR3 is TGTGCCAGCAGCCGCCTGAGGGCGGGGAATGAAGCTTTCTTT. Amino acids: CASSRLRAGNEAFF. The gene calls are TRBV6-5 and TRBJ1-1; D not resolved. Trimming cost V 6 bases and J 7 bases, with 18 bases left between them. The germline V gene encodes CDR1 MNHEY and CDR2 SVGAGI. This CDR3 comprises 14 residues.

The chain carries TRBV6-1 and TRBJ2-5, with TRBD1 matching 9 bases. The CDR3 loop spans 14 amino acids. Germline V gene data show CDR1 as MNHNS and CDR2 as SASEGT. After removal of 3 bases from V and 5 bases from J, the junction contained 4 bases not matched to a gene. The CDR3 DNA reads as TGTGCCAGCAGTGAGGACAGGGGTGGGGAGACCCAGTACTTC. Residues: CASSEDRGGETQYF.

V and J are TRBV7-9 and TRBJ2-3; tentatively, D is TRBD1 (6 bases). The V and J ends lost 5 bases and 1 base respectively, with 10 bases between them. Germline CDR1 and CDR2: SEHNR and FQNEAQ (reference sequence). This CDR3 comprises 14 residues. The CDR3 sequence: CASSLPGGTDTQYF. CDR3 nucleotide sequence: TGTGCCAGCAGCCTCCCAGGGGGCACAGATACGCAGTATTTT.

The rearrangement joins TRBV24-1 to TRBJ1-2; D gene unclear. CDR1 KGHDR and CDR2 SFDVKD come from the germline V gene. V gave up 0 bases and J gave up 8 bases, with 12 bases separating them. The CDR3 totals 14 residues. DNA of the CDR3: TGTGCCACCAGTGATTTGATGGGAGTAGACGGCTACACCTTC. Its protein is CATSDLMGVDGYTF.

V is TRBV6-2 or TRBV6-3 and J is TRBJ2-7; the D gene is possibly TRBD1 (6 bases). The CDR3 runs to 12 residues. Trimming shortened V by 1 base and J by 7 bases, and 8 bases separated the two germline ends. The V gene's germline CDR1 is MNHEY and CDR2 SVGEGT. The CDR3 protein is CASSYLGAEQYF. The CDR3 nucleotides are TGTGCCAGCAGTTACTTGGGGGCGGAGCAGTACTTC.

The chain combines TRBV19 with TRBJ1-4; D unclear. This CDR3 contains 18 residues. V lost 4 bases and J 0 bases, leaving 18 bases between the germline ends. The germline V gene has CDR1 LNHDA and CDR2 SQIVND (reference sequence). The DNA for the CDR3 is TGTGCCAGTAGTAGGCAGATTTACGGCGAGGCAACTAATGAAAAACTGTTTTTT. Amino acid sequence: CASSRQIYGEATNEKLFF.

This chain uses TRBV28 with TRBJ2-5, with 9 nucleotides matching TRBD1. CDR1 and CDR2 from the germline V gene are MDHEN and SYDVKM. V trimming: 6 bases; J trimming: 3 bases; junction bases outside the gene matches: 14. The CDR3 has 17 amino acids. The CDR3 here is CASSPSGQGSLKETQYF. In nucleotides, the CDR3 is TGTGCCAGCAGCCCCTCCGGACAGGGGAGCTTGAAAGAGACCCAGTACTTC.

This chain links TRBV11-3 with TRBJ2-1, with no clear D. Germline values: CDR1 SGHNT, CDR2 YENEEA. This CDR3 contains 14 residues. Deletions cut 2 bases from V and 7 bases from J, with 12 bases between. The CDR3 DNA sequence: TGTGCCAGCAGCTTATATCCGGGTCCGAATGAGCAGTTCTTC. Protein: CASSLYPGPNEQFF. Variable domain in full (rest from reference TRBV11-3 and TRBJ2-1): EAGVVQSPRYKIIEKKQPVAFWCNPISGHNTLYWYLQNLGQGPELLIRYENEEAVDDSQLPKDRFSAERLKGVDSTLKIQPAELGDSAVYLCASSLYPGPNEQFFGPGTRLTVL.

The chain combines TRBV5-1 with TRBJ2-1, with TRBD1 matching over 9 bases. The germline V gene encodes CDR1 SGHRS and CDR2 YFSETQ. The CDR3 length is 17 residues. Unmatched junction bases numbered 5, after V lost 1 base and J lost 0 bases. CDR3 residues: CASSLFGTGSSYNEQFF. CDR3 DNA sequence: TGCGCCAGCAGCTTGTTTGGGACAGGGAGCTCCTACAATGAGCAGTTCTTC.

The gene calls are TRBV7-8 and TRBJ2-5; D gene unclear. This CDR3 region has 19 residues. CDR1 is SGHVS and CDR2 is FQNEAQ in the germline V gene. V lost 4 bases to trimming and J lost 5 bases, with 29 bases between them. This CDR3 reads CASSSLLYGYSAPGETQYF. Written as DNA, the CDR3 is TGTGCCAGCAGCTCGTTGCTTTACGGATATTCGGCCCCGGGTGAGACCCAGTACTTC.

The rearrangement links TRBV5-4 to TRBJ2-1; the D gene is possibly TRBD2 (6 bases). V lost 6 bases, J lost 7 bases, and 20 bases lay in between. Germline assignment: CDR1 SGHNT and CDR2 YYREEE (reference sequence). The CDR3 loop spans 15 amino acids. The CDR3 reads CASTLGDPRGNEQFF. The CDR3 bases are TGTGCCAGCACCCTGGGTGACCCCCGGGGGAATGAGCAGTTCTTC.

Concerning this clone itself: Other nucleotide sequences in the sample specify the same CDR3. The rearrangement links TRBV5-1 to TRBJ2-5, with TRBD2 matching over 8 bases. Looked up from germline, CDR1 is SGHRS and CDR2 is YFSETQ. The CDR3 covers 14 residues. The V segment lost 5 bases and the J segment 1 base; nucleotides outside the gene matches: 4. CDR3 protein: CASSSGERQETQYF. Here the CDR3 DNA reads TGCGCCAGCAGTAGCGGGGAGCGCCAAGAGACCCAGTACTTC.

A single count supports this clone. The gene calls are TRBV19 and TRBJ2-3, with D uncertain. Trimming took 6 bases from V and 2 from J, leaving 9 bases between them. The CDR3 runs to 13 residues. The germline CDR1 and CDR2 sequences are LNHDA and SQIVND (reference sequence). CDR3: CASSSRHTDTQYF. DNA of the CDR3: TGTGCCAGTAGCAGCCGACACACAGATACGCAGTATTTT.

In this sample, this clone turned up a few times. This sequence joins TRBV7-2 and TRBJ1-1, with 7 bases lining up with TRBD1. Germline V CDR1 and CDR2: SGHTA, FQGNSA. The V segment lost 5 bases and the J segment 4 bases; nucleotides outside the gene matches: 10. This CDR3 region has 15 residues. The CDR3 coding sequence is TGTGCCAGCAGCGTGGGGACAGAGAAAGGCACTGAAGCTTTCTTT. Amino acids: CASSVGTEKGTEAFF.

The CDR3, as DNA: TGCGCCAGCAGCTTGGAGTCAGGGGGCCGAGATGGCTACACCTTC. This codes for CASSLESGGRDGYTF. The chain has TRBV5-1 and TRBJ1-2; TRBD1 agrees at 8 bases. CDR3 length equals 15 residues. Germline values: CDR1 SGHRS, CDR2 YFSETQ. V dropped 0 bases and J dropped 6; count of bases not matched to a gene: 7. The variable domain in full, with the rest retrieved from reference TRBV5-1 and TRBJ1-2, is KAGVTQTPRYLIKTRGQQVTLSCSPISGHRSVSWYQQTPGQGLQFLFEYFSETQRNKGNFPGRFSGRQFSNSRSEMNVSTLELGDSALYLCASSLESGGRDGYTFGSGTRLTVV.

The chain uses TRBV7-3 and TRBJ1-1, with D possibly matching TRBD1 (6 bases). Germline loops: CDR1 SGHTA, CDR2 FQGTGA. CDR3 length equals 17 residues. V was pared by 5 bases and J by 5 bases, with 24 bases between. The CDR3 nucleotides read TGTGCCAGCAGCCCCTCGGGGCGGGGGACAACAAGAACTGAAGCTTTCTTT. Its translation: CASSPSGRGTTRTEAFF.

The gene calls are TRBV25-1 and TRBJ1-3, with 8 nucleotides matching TRBD1. The germline CDR1 and CDR2 sequences are MGHDK and SYGVNS. CDR3 length equals 15 residues. J was trimmed by 8 bases and V by 4 bases; bases with no gene match: 10. This CDR3 reads CASSGGQGRPDTIYF. In DNA, the CDR3 is TGTGCCAGCAGTGGCGGACAGGGTCGACCGGACACCATATATTTT. Combining the CDR3 with reference TRBV25-1 and TRBJ1-3 gives the whole variable domain EADIYQTPRYLVIGTGKKITLECSQTMGHDKMYWYQQDPGMELHLIHYSYGVNSTEKGDLSSESTVSRIRTEHFPLTLESARPSHTSQYLCASSGGQGRPDTIYFGEGSWLTVV.

The J gene is TRBJ2-3, the V gene TRBV6-1; TRBD2 is a possible D gene (6 bases). Germline CDR1 is MNHNS and CDR2 is SASEGT. The CDR3 has 15 residues. V dropped 2 bases and J dropped 4 bases, with 13 bases sitting between them. The CDR3, as DNA: TGTGCCAGCAGTGAAAGGGTTCGGGGGTCAGATACGCAGTATTTT. Amino acid sequence: CASSERVRGSDTQYF.